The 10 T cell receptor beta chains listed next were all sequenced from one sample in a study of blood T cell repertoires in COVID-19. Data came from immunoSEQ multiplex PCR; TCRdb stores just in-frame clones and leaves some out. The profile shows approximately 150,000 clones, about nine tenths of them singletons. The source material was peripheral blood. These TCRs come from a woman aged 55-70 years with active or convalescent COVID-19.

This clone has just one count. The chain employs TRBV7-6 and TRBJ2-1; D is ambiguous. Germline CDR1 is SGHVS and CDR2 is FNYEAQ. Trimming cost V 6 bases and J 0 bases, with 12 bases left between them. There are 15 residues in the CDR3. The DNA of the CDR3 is TGTGCCAGCAGTGCCGGAGAGAGCTCCTACAATGAGCAGTTCTTC. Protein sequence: CASSAGESSYNEQFF.

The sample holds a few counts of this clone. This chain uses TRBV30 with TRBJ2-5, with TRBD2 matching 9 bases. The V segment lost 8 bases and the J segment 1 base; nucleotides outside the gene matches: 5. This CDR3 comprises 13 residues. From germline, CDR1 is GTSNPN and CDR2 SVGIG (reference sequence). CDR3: CASGGQFQETQYF. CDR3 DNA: TGTGCCAGCGGGGGGCAGTTCCAAGAGACCCAGTACTTC.

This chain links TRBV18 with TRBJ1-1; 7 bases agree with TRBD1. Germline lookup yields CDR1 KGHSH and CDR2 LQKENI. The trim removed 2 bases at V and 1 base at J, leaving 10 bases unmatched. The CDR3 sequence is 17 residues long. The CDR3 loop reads CASSPLGQVSSNTEAFF. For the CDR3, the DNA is TGTGCCAGCTCACCATTAGGACAGGTTTCATCGAACACTGAAGCTTTCTTT.

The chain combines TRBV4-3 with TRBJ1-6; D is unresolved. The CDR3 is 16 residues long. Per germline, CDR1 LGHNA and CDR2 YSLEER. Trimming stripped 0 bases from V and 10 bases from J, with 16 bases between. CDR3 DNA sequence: TGCGCCAGCAGCCAAGATGAGGGCACCGAATTCTCACCCCTCCACTTT. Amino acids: CASSQDEGTEFSPLHF.

The CDR3 DNA follows: TGTGCCAGTAGTATATCCCTCGACAGGCTGACTGGAAACACCATATATTTT. The encoded protein is CASSISLDRLTGNTIYF. V usage is TRBV19 and J usage is TRBJ1-3, with D possibly matching TRBD1 (6 bases). This CDR3 contains 17 residues. CDR1 is LNHDA and CDR2 is SQIVND in the germline V gene (reference sequence). Trimming took off 2 bases at V and 2 bases at J, with 16 bases between the two ends.

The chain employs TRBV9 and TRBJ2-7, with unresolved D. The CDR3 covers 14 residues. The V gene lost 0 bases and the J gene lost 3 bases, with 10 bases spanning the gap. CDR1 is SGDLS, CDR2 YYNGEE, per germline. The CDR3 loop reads CASSVGGVDYEQYF. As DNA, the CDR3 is TGTGCCAGCAGCGTAGGAGGTGTAGACTACGAGCAGTACTTC.

CDR3: CASSLQQDMNTEAFF. DNA for the CDR3: TGTGCCAGCAGCCTACAACAGGACATGAACACTGAAGCTTTCTTT. The chain has TRBV11-2 and TRBJ1-1, with D possibly matching TRBD1 (5 bases). CDR1 and CDR2 from the germline V gene are SGHAT and FQNNGV. The CDR3 runs 15 residues. Trimming took off 5 bases at V and 0 bases at J, with 13 bases between the two ends.

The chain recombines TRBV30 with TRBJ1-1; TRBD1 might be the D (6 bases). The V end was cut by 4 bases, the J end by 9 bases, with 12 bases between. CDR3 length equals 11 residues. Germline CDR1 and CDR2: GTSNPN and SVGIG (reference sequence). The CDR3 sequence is CAWILRGKAFF. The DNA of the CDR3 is TGTGCCTGGATTTTGAGGGGGAAAGCTTTCTTT. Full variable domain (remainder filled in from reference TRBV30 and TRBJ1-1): SQTIHQWPATLVQPVGSPLSLECTVEGTSNPNLYWYRQAAGRGLQLLFYSVGIGQISSEVPQNLSASRPQDRQFILSSKKLLLSDSGFYLCAWILRGKAFFGQGTRLTVV.

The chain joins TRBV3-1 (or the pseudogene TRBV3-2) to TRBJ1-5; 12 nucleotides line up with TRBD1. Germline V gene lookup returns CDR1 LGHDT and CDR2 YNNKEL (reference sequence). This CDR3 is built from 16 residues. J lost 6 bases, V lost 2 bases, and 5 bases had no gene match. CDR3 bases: TGTGCCAGCAGCCAACGGGGACAGGGGGCAGGTCAGCCCCAGCATTTT. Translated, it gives CASSQRGQGAGQPQHF.

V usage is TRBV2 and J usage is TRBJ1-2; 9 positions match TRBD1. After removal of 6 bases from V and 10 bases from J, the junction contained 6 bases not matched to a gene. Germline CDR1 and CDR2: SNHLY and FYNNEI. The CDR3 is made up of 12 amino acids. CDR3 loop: CASRGTGFDYTF. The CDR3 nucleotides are TGTGCCAGCAGGGGGACAGGGTTTGACTACACCTTC.